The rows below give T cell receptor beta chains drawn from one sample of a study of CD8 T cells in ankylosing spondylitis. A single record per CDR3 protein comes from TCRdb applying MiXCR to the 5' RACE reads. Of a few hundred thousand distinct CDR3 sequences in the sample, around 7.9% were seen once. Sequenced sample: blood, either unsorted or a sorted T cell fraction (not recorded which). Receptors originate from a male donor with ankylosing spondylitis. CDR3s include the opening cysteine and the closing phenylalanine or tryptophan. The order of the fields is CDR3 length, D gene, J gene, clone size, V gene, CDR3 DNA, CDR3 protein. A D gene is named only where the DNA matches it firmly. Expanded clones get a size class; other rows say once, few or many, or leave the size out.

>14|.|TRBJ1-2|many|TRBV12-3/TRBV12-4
TGTGCCAGCAGTCCAATGGGCCCTAACTATGGCTACACCTTC
CASSPMGPNYGYTF
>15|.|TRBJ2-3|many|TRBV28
TGTGCCAGCAGTTTTGGTGACGCTTCCACAGATACGCAGTATTTT
CASSFGDASTDTQYF
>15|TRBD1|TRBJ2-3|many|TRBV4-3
TGCGCCAGCAGCCAGGAACAGGGGGCGGGAGATACGCAGTATTTT
CASSQEQGAGDTQYF
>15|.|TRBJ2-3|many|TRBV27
TGTGCCAGCAGTCCCTACATGGGCGGCACAGATACGCAGTATTTT
CASSPYMGGTDTQYF
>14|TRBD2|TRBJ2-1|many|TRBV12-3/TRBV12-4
TGTGCCAGCAGTCTAGCGGGAGTACGCAATGAGCAGTTCTTC
CASSLAGVRNEQFF
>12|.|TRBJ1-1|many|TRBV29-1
TGCAGCGTTGTGGGGGAGAACACTGAAGCTTTCTTT
CSVVGENTEAFF
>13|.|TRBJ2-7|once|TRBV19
TGTGCCAGTAGTATAGGACAGCTCTACGAGCAGTACTTC
CASSIGQLYEQYF
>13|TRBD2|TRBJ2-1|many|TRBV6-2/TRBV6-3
TGTGCCAGCAGCCGGGGACTAGGGGGTGAGCAGTTCTTC
CASSRGLGGEQFF
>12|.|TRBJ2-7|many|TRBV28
TGTGCCAGCAGTCCCACCCCGTCCGTATCCTTCTTC
CASSPTPSVSFF
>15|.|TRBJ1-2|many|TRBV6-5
TGTGCCAGCAGTTATTCCGTTTCAGGGAACTATGGCTACACCTTC
CASSYSVSGNYGYTF
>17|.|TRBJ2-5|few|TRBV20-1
TGCAGTGCTAGGGCCCAGAACCAGGGTTGGGTCGAAGAGACCCAGTACTTC
CSARAQNQGWVEETQYF
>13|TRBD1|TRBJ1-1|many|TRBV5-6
TGTGCCAGCAGTCAGACAGGGGGCACTGAAGCTTTCTTT
CASSQTGGTEAFF
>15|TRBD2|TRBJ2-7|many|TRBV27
TGTGCCAGCACGGTGGGAGCGGGAGGGGTGTACGAGCAGTACTTC
CASTVGAGGVYEQYF
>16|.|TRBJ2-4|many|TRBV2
TGTGCCAGCAGTGAAGCGGCAGGGTTAGCCAAAAACATTCAGTACTTC
CASSEAAGLAKNIQYF
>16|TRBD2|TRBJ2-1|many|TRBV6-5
TGTGCCAGCAGTTACGCGGGACTAGCCGCCTACAATGAGCAGTTCTTC
CASSYAGLAAYNEQFF
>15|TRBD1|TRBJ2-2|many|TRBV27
TGTGCCAGCCAGTTCGGGACAGGGTCCCACGGGGAGCTGTTTTTT
CASQFGTGSHGELFF
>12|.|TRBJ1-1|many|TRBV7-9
TGTGCCAGCAGCTTAGGAACTTCTGAAGCTTTCTTT
CASSLGTSEAFF
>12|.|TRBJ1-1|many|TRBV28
TGTGCCAGCAGTTTGTGGGCTACTGAAGCTTTCTTT
CASSLWATEAFF
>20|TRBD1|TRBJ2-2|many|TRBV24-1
TGTGCCACCAGTGATTTGCATGGGACAGGAGTTAATCTCCGCACCGGGGAGCTGTTTTTT
CATSDLHGTGVNLRTGELFF
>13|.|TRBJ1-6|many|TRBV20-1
TGCAGTGCTAGAGCCGGAAGGAATTCACCCCTCCACTTT
CSARAGRNSPLHF
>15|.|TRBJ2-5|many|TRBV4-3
TGCGCCAGCAGCCAATTTCAGGGGGGGCAAGAGACCCAGTACTTC
CASSQFQGGQETQYF
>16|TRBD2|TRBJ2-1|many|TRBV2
TGTGCCAGCAGTGAGAGGCCCGGGAGGGTCGGGGATGAGCAGTTCTTC
CASSERPGRVGDEQFF
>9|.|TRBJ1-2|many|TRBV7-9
TGTGCCGGGACCAATGGCTACACCTTC
CAGTNGYTF
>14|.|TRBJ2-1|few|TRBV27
TGTGCCAGCAGTTTCAGGGATCCCTACAATGAGCAGTTCTTC
CASSFRDPYNEQFF
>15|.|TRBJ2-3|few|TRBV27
TGTGCCAGCAGTTTAGAGAGCCGGAGTGGAGATACGCAGTATTTT
CASSLESRSGDTQYF
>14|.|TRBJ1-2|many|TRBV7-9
TGTGCCAGCAGCTCGGGACAACGCAACTATGGCTACACCTTC
CASSSGQRNYGYTF
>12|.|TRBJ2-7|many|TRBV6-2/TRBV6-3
TGTGCCTCAAGGGGACTGCACCCCGAGCAGTACTTC
CASRGLHPEQYF
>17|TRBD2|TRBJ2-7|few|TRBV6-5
TGTGCCAGCAGTTACTCTCAGACTAGCGGGATCGCCTACGAGCAGTACTTC
CASSYSQTSGIAYEQYF
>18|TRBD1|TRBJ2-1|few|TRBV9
TGTGCCAGCAGCCCAGGACAGGGGGCCTTTAGCTCCTACAATGAGCAGTTCTTC
CASSPGQGAFSSYNEQFF
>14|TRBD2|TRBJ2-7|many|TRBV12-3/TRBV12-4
TGTGCCAGCAGTTTTAGCGGGAGTGAGGACGAGCAGTACTTC
CASSFSGSEDEQYF
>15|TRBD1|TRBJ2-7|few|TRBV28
TGTGCCAGCAGACGTCCGGGACAGGGAACGTACGAGCAGTACTTC
CASRRPGQGTYEQYF
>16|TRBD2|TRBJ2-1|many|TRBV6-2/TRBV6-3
TGTGCCAGCAGACTAGCGGGAGGAGGCTCCTACAATGAGCAGTTCTTC
CASRLAGGGSYNEQFF
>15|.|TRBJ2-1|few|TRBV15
TGTGCCACCAGCACCCGACAGAGCTCCTACAATGAGCAGTTCTTC
CATSTRQSSYNEQFF
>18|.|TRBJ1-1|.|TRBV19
TGTGCCAGTAGTGGGGAGCTATCCTGGGGACGCAAGAACACTGAAGCTTTCTTT
CASSGELSWGRKNTEAFF
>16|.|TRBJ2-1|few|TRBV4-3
TGCGCCAGCAGCCAAGTTTCCGGGAGCTCCTACAATGAGCAGTTCTTC
CASSQVSGSSYNEQFF
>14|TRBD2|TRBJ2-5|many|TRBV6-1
TGTGCCAGCAAAATGACCCTCGGGAGGGAGACCCAGTACTTC
CASKMTLGRETQYF
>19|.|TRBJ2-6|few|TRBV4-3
TGCGCCAGCAGCCAAGAGGAGGGACTTAGTCGACCTGGGGCCAACGTCCTGACTTTC
CASSQEEGLSRPGANVLTF
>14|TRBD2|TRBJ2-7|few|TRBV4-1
TGCGCCAGCGGGCCGGGAGGTCGACCCTACGAGCAGTACTTC
CASGPGGRPYEQYF
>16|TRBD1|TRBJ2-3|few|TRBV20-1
TGCAGTGCTAGACCCAGGGGACAGGGACGCACAGATACGCAGTATTTT
CSARPRGQGRTDTQYF
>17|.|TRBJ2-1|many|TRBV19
TGTGCCAGTAGTATAGGAGGCTCGGGAGTCTCCTACAATGAGCAGTTCTTC
CASSIGGSGVSYNEQFF
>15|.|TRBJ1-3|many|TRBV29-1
TGCAGCGTTGAAAGGGACAACGAATGGGGAAACACCATATATTTT
CSVERDNEWGNTIYF
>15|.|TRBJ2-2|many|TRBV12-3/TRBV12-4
TGTGCCAGCAGCTTCGGGTATACGAACACCGGGGAGCTGTTTTTT
CASSFGYTNTGELFF
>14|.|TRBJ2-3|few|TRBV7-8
TGTGCCAGCAGCTTAGGGCTTGGGACAGATACGCAGTATTTT
CASSLGLGTDTQYF
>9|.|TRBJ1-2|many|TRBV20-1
TGCAGCGCAGGGCTTGGCTACACCTTC
CSAGLGYTF
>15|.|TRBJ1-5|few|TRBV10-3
TGTGCCATCAGTGAGGATAGGGCAGTGAATCAGCCCCAGCATTTT
CAISEDRAVNQPQHF
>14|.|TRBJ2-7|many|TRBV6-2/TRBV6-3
TGTGCCAGCAGTCAGTTCAGGGATCGGTACGAGCAGTACTTC
CASSQFRDRYEQYF
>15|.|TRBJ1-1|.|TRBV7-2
TGTGCCAGCAGCTTAGCGGGGTTCGTGAACACTGAAGCTTTCTTT
CASSLAGFVNTEAFF
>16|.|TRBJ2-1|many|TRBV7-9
TGTGCCAGCAGCTTACGATCCGAGGTGCCCTACAATGAGCAGTTCTTC
CASSLRSEVPYNEQFF
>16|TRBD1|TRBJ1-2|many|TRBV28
TGTGCCAGCACCCATTCTGAAGGGACAGGGGACTATGGCTACACCTTC
CASTHSEGTGDYGYTF
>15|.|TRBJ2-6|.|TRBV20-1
TGCAGTGCTACTTCCAGCGGTCTTGGGGCCAACGTCCTGACTTTC
CSATSSGLGANVLTF
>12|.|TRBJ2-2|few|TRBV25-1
TGTGCCAGCAGTGAAGTCACCGGGGAGCTGTTTTTT
CASSEVTGELFF
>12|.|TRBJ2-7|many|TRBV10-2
TGCGCCAGCCGGGACGCATCCTACGAGCAGTACTTC
CASRDASYEQYF
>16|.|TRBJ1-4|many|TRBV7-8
TGTGCCAGCAGCTTAGGGGGCCCAGGGGCTAATGAAAAACTGTTTTTT
CASSLGGPGANEKLFF
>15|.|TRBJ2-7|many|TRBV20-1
TGCAGTGCTAGAGATATGGCGGAGGCACCATACGAGCAGTACTTC
CSARDMAEAPYEQYF
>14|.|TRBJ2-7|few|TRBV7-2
TGTGCCAGCAGCTGGGGGCCAGGGATCTACGAGCAGTACTTC
CASSWGPGIYEQYF
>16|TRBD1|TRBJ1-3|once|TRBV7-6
TGTGCCAGCAGCCCCCTCAGGGACAGCTCTGGAAACACCATATATTTT
CASSPLRDSSGNTIYF
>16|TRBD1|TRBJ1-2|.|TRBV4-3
TGCGCCAGCAGCCTCGGGACAGGAGTAGCTAACTATGGCTACACCTTC
CASSLGTGVANYGYTF